The T cell receptor beta chain described here comes from a study of cytomegalovirus exposure and HLA in healthy donors. This PCR relied on a set of 60 Vbeta primers and 13 Jbeta primers. TCRdb keeps only in-frame clones here, not all; method: immunoSEQ multiplex PCR. The sample yields about 25,000 clones, of which the top ten take up under 20%. Germline V gene sequence: CDR1 WNHNN, CDR2 SYGVQD (reference sequence). The trim removed 2 bases at V and 5 bases at J, leaving 7 bases unmatched. The CDR3 covers 16 residues. This clonotype was sampled from a male donor in good health and CMV-seropositive. The specimen was PBMCs. This chain connects TRBV10-1 to TRBJ2-1; TRBD2 matches at 9 bases. The CDR3 bases are TGCGCCAGCAGTGAGGTGGTGCGGGAGGGTGACAATGAGCAGTTCTTC. Residues: CASSEVVREGDNEQFF.